This TCR beta chain was found in a study of T cell responses to AZD1222 COVID-19 vaccine. This CDR3 is 12 amino acids long. The V end lost 4 bases, the J end lost 1 base, and 7 bases lay between the germline ends. Per the germline V gene, CDR1 is SQVTM and CDR2 is ANQGSEA. Study conclusions and caveats: Spike-specific TCR breadth rose after two AZD1222 doses, and depth rose as well.

Remarks on this clone: Its antigen is unidentified.

Profiling relied on immunoSEQ multiplex PCR, and the TCRdb table lists in-frame clones only, not all of them. The sample consists of 90,000 to 110,000 clones, 90% to 95% of them appearing once. This TCR came from an adult in good health. The sample was peripheral blood, taken on day 0 of AZD1222 vaccination. The genes are TRBV29-1 and TRBJ1-1, with unresolved D. The CDR3 loop is CSVAGPNTEAFF. The CDR3 DNA reads as TGCAGCGTTGCCGGCCCGAACACTGAAGCTTTCTTT.